The 3 T cell receptor beta chains in this list originate from one sample, sequenced in a study of T cells in Graves' hyperthyroidism and ophthalmopathy. Amplification of TCR beta CDR3 regions was performed using RNA transcripts as template. The primer set for the first-round RT-PCR of the TCR CDR3 was HTBI. TCRdb reanalysed the multiplex PCR reads using MiXCR and keeps one entry per CDR3 protein. The profile shows about 400,000 distinct CDR3 sequences, 15% of them singletons. Sequenced material: blood. These receptors all come from a woman aged 25 to 39 with Graves' hyperthyroidism.

In its sample, this clonotype was seen many times. The genes are TRBV27 and TRBJ2-2; 9 bases match TRBD2. The CDR3 runs to 17 residues. Germline loops: CDR1 MNHEY, CDR2 SMNVEV (reference sequence). Trimming removed 8 bases from V and 0 bases from J; junction bases left unmatched: 10. Here the CDR3 reads CASLRRLAETNTGELFF. Written as DNA, the CDR3 is TGTGCCAGCCTCCGACGACTAGCGGAAACGAACACCGGGGAGCTGTTTTTT.

This clonotype was observed at least ten times. The chain couples TRBV3-1 to TRBJ2-5; D is undetermined. Trimming cost V 9 bases and J 5 bases, with 19 bases left between them. Germline CDR1 LGHDT, CDR2 YNNKEL (reference sequence). This CDR3 region has 14 residues. CDR3 in amino acids: CASGSLQLRETQYF. For the CDR3, the DNA is TGTGCCAGTGGGTCCCTTCAACTCCGGGAGACCCAGTACTTC.

This clonotype was counted ten times or more. The CDR3 reads CSARDGTRTLNEQFF. As DNA, the CDR3 is TGCAGTGCTAGAGATGGAACTCGTACTCTCAATGAGCAGTTCTTC. This chain uses TRBV20-1 with TRBJ2-1; no clear D gene. The CDR3 runs to 15 residues. V lost 0 bases and J lost 6, with 15 bases in between. CDR1 and CDR2 (germline): DFQATT, SNEGSKA (reference sequence).